This entry lists 21 T cell receptor beta chains sequenced from one sample in a study of blood T cell repertoires in COVID-19. Data came from immunoSEQ multiplex PCR; TCRdb stores just in-frame clones and leaves some out. Of 200,000 to 250,000 clones in the sample, roughly 81% were seen once. Sequenced sample: peripheral blood. These receptors were obtained from a woman of 80 years or more with COVID-19, enrolled during active disease.

The V gene is TRBV7-9, the J gene TRBJ1-4; tentative D call: TRBD1 (5 bases). The CDR3 sequence is 14 residues long. The V end lost 5 bases, the J end lost 7 bases, and 14 bases lay between the germline ends. From germline, CDR1 is SEHNR and CDR2 FQNEAQ (reference sequence). The CDR3 coding sequence is TGTGCCAGCAGCACTTTCTCGGGGGGTGAAAAACTGTTTTTT. Its protein product is CASSTFSGGEKLFF.

The chain combines TRBV7-8 with TRBJ1-4; TRBD1 matches at 8 bases. Germline V gene data show CDR1 as SGHVS and CDR2 as FQNEAQ. V dropped 8 bases and J dropped 0; count of bases not matched to a gene: 8. The CDR3 consists of 16 residues. CDR3 protein: CASLEDRGTTNEKLFF. CDR3 coding DNA: TGTGCCAGCCTAGAAGACAGGGGCACAACTAATGAAAAACTGTTTTTT.

V gene TRBV19 combines with J gene TRBJ1-1; D is uncertain. Germline CDR1 reads LNHDA; CDR2 reads SQIVND (reference sequence). V shed 3 bases and J shed 1 base, with 9 bases lying between them. The CDR3 has 14 residues. CDR3: CASSMSGGNTEAFF. DNA of the CDR3: TGTGCCAGTAGTATGTCCGGTGGGAACACTGAAGCTTTCTTT. Based on the CDR3 plus reference TRBV19 and TRBJ1-1, the full variable domain is DGGITQSPKYLFRKEGQNVTLSCEQNLNHDAMYWYRQDPGQGLRLIYYSQIVNDFQKGDIAEGYSVSREKKESFPLTVTSAQKNPTAFYLCASSMSGGNTEAFFGQGTRLTVV.

The chain recombines TRBV11-3 with TRBJ2-1, with 12 bases identical to TRBD2. Per germline, CDR1 SGHNT and CDR2 YENEEA. This CDR3 has 15 amino acids. Trimming at V came to 2 bases and at J to 10 bases, leaving 6 bases not matched to a gene. The CDR3: CASSLKGLAGSEQFF. The CDR3, as DNA: TGTGCCAGCAGCTTAAAAGGACTAGCGGGATCCGAGCAGTTCTTC. The full variable domain, completed using reference TRBV11-3 and TRBJ2-1, is EAGVVQSPRYKIIEKKQPVAFWCNPISGHNTLYWYLQNLGQGPELLIRYENEEAVDDSQLPKDRFSAERLKGVDSTLKIQPAELGDSAVYLCASSLKGLAGSEQFFGPGTRLTVL.

CDR3 residues: CASSPGGPTDTQYF. DNA of the CDR3: TGTGCCAGCAGCCCGGGGGGGCCGACAGATACGCAGTATTTT. The gene calls are TRBV3-1 (or the pseudogene TRBV3-2) and TRBJ2-3, with TRBD2 identical over 8 bases. This CDR3 spans 14 amino acids. Germline assignment: CDR1 LGHDT and CDR2 YNNKEL (reference sequence). V dropped 4 bases and J dropped 3; count of bases not matched to a gene: 3.

The chain carries TRBV7-8 and TRBJ2-7; 8 bases line up with TRBD2. This CDR3 region has 15 residues. CDR1 SGHVS and CDR2 FQNEAQ come from the germline V gene. Trimming cost V 1 base and J 5 bases; bases outside gene matches: 7. The CDR3: CASSLGASGRNEQYF. CDR3 in DNA: TGTGCCAGCAGCTTAGGGGCTAGCGGGCGCAACGAGCAGTACTTC.

The chain employs TRBV6-6 and TRBJ1-3; D not certain. Germline CDR1 and CDR2: MNHNY and SVGAGI (reference sequence). Between the trimmed V and J ends, which lost 1 base and 0 bases, there was a span of 10 bases. CDR3 size: 16 residues. Here the CDR3 DNA reads TGTGCCAGCAGTTACTACCAGGCGAGCTCTGGAAACACCATATATTTT. Protein: CASSYYQASSGNTIYF.

In the case of this clone: Other nucleotide sequences in the sample specify the same CDR3. This chain uses TRBV7-9 with TRBJ1-5; a weak D match, TRBD1 (6 bases). The V end was cut by 1 base, the J end by 2 bases, with 6 bases between. Germline CDR1 is SEHNR and CDR2 is FQNEAQ (reference sequence). The CDR3 is 14 residues long. This CDR3 is CASSLEGGNQPQHF. The CDR3 DNA reads as TGTGCCAGCAGCTTAGAGGGGGGCAATCAGCCCCAGCATTTT.

This clone was seen a single time. J is TRBJ1-2 and V is TRBV15; tentatively, D is TRBD1 (6 bases). The CDR3 loop spans 14 amino acids. CDR1 and CDR2 from the germline V gene are LNHNV and YYDKDF (reference sequence). V was cut by 0 bases and J by 5 bases, with 10 bases left in between. The CDR3: CATSREQGGYGYTF. Here the CDR3 DNA reads TGTGCCACCAGCAGAGAACAGGGCGGTTATGGCTACACCTTC. The full variable domain, with the rest looked up from reference TRBV15 and TRBJ1-2, is DAMVIQNPRYQVTQFGKPVTLSCSQTLNHNVMYWYQQKSSQAPKLLFHYYDKDFNNEADTPDNFQSRRPNTSFCFLDIRSPGLGDTAMYLCATSREQGGYGYTFGSGTRLTVV.

This clone was counted between two and nine times. This chain connects TRBV11-3 to TRBJ1-1; unclear D gene. The CDR3 length is 13 residues. Trimming took 0 bases from V and 10 from J, leaving 12 bases between them. Per the germline V gene, CDR1 is SGHNT and CDR2 is YENEEA. Here the CDR3 DNA reads TGTGCCAGCAGCTTAGATGGGAGGTCTTCAGCTTTCTTT. This translates into CASSLDGRSSAFF.

The V gene is TRBV28, the J gene TRBJ2-6; D unclear. This CDR3 has 14 amino acids. Germline V lookup: CDR1 MDHEN, CDR2 SYDVKM. Trimming stripped 1 base from V and 2 bases from J, with 3 bases between. The CDR3 region has the DNA TGTGCCAGCAGTTTATTAGCTGGGGCCAACGTCCTGACTTTC. Its translation: CASSLLAGANVLTF. The full variable domain, its missing parts supplied by reference TRBV28 and TRBJ2-6, is DVKVTQSSRYLVKRTGEKVFLECVQDMDHENMFWYRQDPGLGLRLIYFSYDVKMKEKGDIPEGYSVSREKKERFSLILESASTNQTSMYLCASSLLAGANVLTFGAGSRLTVL.

This chain links TRBV2 with TRBJ2-7, with a tentative D call TRBD1 (6 bases). Germline V gene lookup returns CDR1 SNHLY and CDR2 FYNNEI. The CDR3 length is 13 residues. Trimming stripped 4 bases from V and 4 bases from J, with 11 bases between. CDR3 amino acids: CASSGGRAYEQYF. As DNA, the CDR3 is TGTGCCAGCAGTGGGGGGCGGGCGTACGAGCAGTACTTC.

J is TRBJ1-5 and V is TRBV4-1; 7 bases are shared with TRBD1. The CDR3 loop spans 17 amino acids. The trim removed 8 bases at V and 0 bases at J, leaving 13 bases unmatched. Germline lookup yields CDR1 MGHRA and CDR2 YSYEKL. Written as DNA, the CDR3 is TGCGCCAGCCGGTACCGGGACAGCGACTATAGCAATCAGCCCCAGCATTTT. Translated: CASRYRDSDYSNQPQHF.

V usage is TRBV2 and J usage is TRBJ1-1; D unresolved. V lost 6 bases and J 4 bases, leaving 6 bases between the germline ends. The germline V gene encodes CDR1 SNHLY and CDR2 FYNNEI. This CDR3 is 11 amino acids long. DNA for the CDR3: TGTGCCAGCAGCAGACTCACTGAAGCTTTCTTT. This translates into CASSRLTEAFF.

The CDR3, as DNA: TGTGCCAGCAGTTTGGGGGGAGGAGGGGAGCTGTTTTTT. Protein: CASSLGGGGELFF. The J gene is TRBJ2-2, the V gene TRBV27; the D gene is possibly TRBD2 (6 bases). Germline values: CDR1 MNHEY, CDR2 SMNVEV (reference sequence). This CDR3 is 13 amino acids long. Trimming shortened V by 3 bases and J by 8 bases, and 10 bases separated the two germline ends.

The chain combines TRBV15 with TRBJ2-5; 8 nucleotides align to TRBD2. CDR3 length: 19 amino acids. Germline values: CDR1 LNHNV, CDR2 YYDKDF (reference sequence). V shed 2 bases, J shed 0 bases, and the junction held 14 bases outside the gene matches. The CDR3 DNA follows: TGTGCCACCAGCAGACTTCGGGGGAGCGGGAGTGCGGACCAAGAGACCCAGTACTTC. It yields the protein CATSRLRGSGSADQETQYF.

CDR3 bases: TGTGCCAGCAGCTTAGGGGGTAGGTATCAGCCCCAGCATTTT. Translated: CASSLGGRYQPQHF. The chain has TRBV5-6 and TRBJ1-5, with D tentatively TRBD1 (6 bases). Germline values: CDR1 SGHDT, CDR2 YYEEEE. The V end lost 2 bases, the J end lost 5 bases, and 11 bases lay between the germline ends. The CDR3 runs to 14 residues.

The gene calls are TRBV19 and TRBJ1-6; 9 bases are shared with TRBD1. Germline V lookup: CDR1 LNHDA, CDR2 SQIVND (reference sequence). Trimming cost V 6 bases and J 9 bases; bases outside gene matches: 3. CDR3 length: 13 amino acids. The CDR3 DNA is TGTGCCAGTAGGCCGGGACAGGGTTCACCCCTCCACTTT. Protein: CASRPGQGSPLHF.

This chain connects TRBV7-2 to TRBJ2-1; D is unresolved. Deletions cut 1 base from V and 5 bases from J, with 12 bases between. CDR1 and CDR2 (germline): SGHTA, FQGNSA. The CDR3 length is 15 residues. CDR3 nucleotide sequence: TGTGCCAGCAGCTTAGGAACAGCTAACAACAATGAGCAGTTCTTC. This translates into CASSLGTANNNEQFF.

The J gene is TRBJ2-7, the V gene TRBV7-9; tentatively, D is TRBD1 (5 bases). Trimming shortened V by 3 bases and J by 6 bases, and 9 bases separated the two germline ends. Germline CDR1 is SEHNR and CDR2 is FQNEAQ (reference sequence). The CDR3 runs to 12 residues. This CDR3 reads CASSLSQGEQYF. Here the CDR3 DNA reads TGTGCCAGCAGCTTGTCCCAGGGCGAGCAGTACTTC. Using reference TRBV7-9 and TRBJ2-7 for the parts outside the CDR3, the full variable domain is DTGVSQNPRHKITKRGQNVTFRCDPISEHNRLYWYRQTLGQGPEFLTYFQNEAQLEKSRLLSDRFSAERPKGSFSTLEIQRTEQGDSAMYLCASSLSQGEQYFGPGTRLTVT.

This chain connects TRBV5-4 to TRBJ1-6; D is unresolved. V shed 4 bases and J shed 6 bases, with 8 bases lying between them. Germline V gene data show CDR1 as SGHNT and CDR2 as YYREEE (reference sequence). The length of the CDR3 is 13 residues. The CDR3 sequence: CASSTELNSPLHF. The DNA of the CDR3 is TGTGCCAGCAGCACCGAACTTAATTCACCCCTCCACTTT.